These T cell receptor beta chains were read from a single sample in a study of shared clonotypes between healthy human individuals. Produced via immunoSEQ multiplex PCR; TCRdb's table is partial and in-frame only. Here the sample spans roughly 810,000 clones, 96% being singletons. The sequencing input was naive CD8+ T cells sorted from blood. The source is a man in his thirties or forties in good health. CDR3s include the opening cysteine and the closing phenylalanine or tryptophan. The order of the fields is clone size, J gene, V gene, D gene, CDR3 DNA, CDR3 protein. D genes are given only for firm matches. The listing skips clone size in some rows; elsewhere it reads once, few, many or a size class.

clone size: -; J gene: TRBJ2-1; V gene: TRBV6-5; D gene: -; CDR3 DNA: TGTGCCAGCAGTCCCGATTTTCGGGAGCAGTTCTTC; CDR3 protein: CASSPDFREQFF
clone size: -; J gene: TRBJ1-2; V gene: TRBV2; D gene: -; CDR3 DNA: TGTGCCAGCAACATGGAGGGACACCTGGTGGCCTATGGCTACACCTTC; CDR3 protein: CASNMEGHLVAYGYTF
clone size: -; J gene: TRBJ1-1; V gene: TRBV9; D gene: -; CDR3 DNA: TGTGCCAGCAGCGTCGGGGGCGCGGGCACTGAAGCTTTCTTT; CDR3 protein: CASSVGGAGTEAFF
clone size: -; J gene: TRBJ1-1; V gene: TRBV6-5; D gene: -; CDR3 DNA: TGTGCCAGCAGTTACGATTACACTGAAGCTTTCTTT; CDR3 protein: CASSYDYTEAFF
clone size: -; J gene: TRBJ2-3; V gene: TRBV15; D gene: -; CDR3 DNA: TGTGCCACCAGCAGAGATCCCCCCCTCGCCCTCAGCTCGCGTTCTACTAGCACAGATACGCAGTATTTT; CDR3 protein: CATSRDPPLALSSRSTSTDTQYF
clone size: few; J gene: TRBJ1-1; V gene: TRBV15; D gene: TRBD1; CDR3 DNA: TGTGCCACCAGCAGAGTAGGGGGCCCACAGGGATGGACTGAAGCTTTCTTT; CDR3 protein: CATSRVGGPQGWTEAFF
clone size: -; J gene: TRBJ1-1; V gene: TRBV7-9; D gene: -; CDR3 DNA: TGTGCCAGCATCCTAAGGGGGACTAACACTGAAGCTTTCTTT; CDR3 protein: CASILRGTNTEAFF
clone size: -; J gene: TRBJ2-2; V gene: TRBV19; D gene: TRBD2; CDR3 DNA: TGTGCCACCAAGGGGCTAGCGGGAGACCGGAACACCGGGGAGCTGTTTTTT; CDR3 protein: CATKGLAGDRNTGELFF
clone size: -; J gene: TRBJ1-4; V gene: TRBV4-1; D gene: TRBD1; CDR3 DNA: TGCGCCAGCAGCCAAGCCTTGGCGACAGGGGATGAAAAACTGTTTTTT; CDR3 protein: CASSQALATGDEKLFF
clone size: few; J gene: TRBJ1-5; V gene: TRBV27; D gene: -; CDR3 DNA: TGTGCCAGCAGTTCGAGGGGGGGCAGGCTCAATCAGCCCCAGCATTTT; CDR3 protein: CASSSRGGRLNQPQHF
clone size: -; J gene: TRBJ2-7; V gene: TRBV15; D gene: -; CDR3 DNA: TGTGCCACCAGCAGAGATACTAGCCCGAGCGAGCAGTACTTC; CDR3 protein: CATSRDTSPSEQYF
clone size: -; J gene: TRBJ1-1; V gene: TRBV5-1; D gene: -; CDR3 DNA: TGCGCCAGCAGCTTTTGGGCTATGGACACTGAAGCTTTCTTT; CDR3 protein: CASSFWAMDTEAFF
clone size: -; J gene: TRBJ2-1; V gene: TRBV4-1; D gene: TRBD2; CDR3 DNA: TGCGCCAGCAGCCTAACAGCGGGGACTTGGAATGAGCAGTTCTTC; CDR3 protein: CASSLTAGTWNEQFF
clone size: once; J gene: TRBJ1-1; V gene: TRBV4-1; D gene: TRBD1; CDR3 DNA: TGCGCCAGCAGCCAAGAAGGACAGGCCACTGAAGCTTTCTTT; CDR3 protein: CASSQEGQATEAFF
clone size: -; J gene: TRBJ2-3; V gene: TRBV5-1; D gene: -; CDR3 DNA: TGCGCCAGCAGCGTCACCGATACGCAGTATTTT; CDR3 protein: CASSVTDTQYF
clone size: -; J gene: TRBJ2-7; V gene: TRBV7-9; D gene: -; CDR3 DNA: TGTGCCAGCAGCTTATCAATCACCTACGAGCAGTACTTC; CDR3 protein: CASSLSITYEQYF
clone size: -; J gene: TRBJ2-7; V gene: TRBV29-1; D gene: -; CDR3 DNA: TGCAGCGGGGGTTCAGGCACACCCAGGGAGTACGAGCAGTACTTC; CDR3 protein: CSGGSGTPREYEQYF
clone size: -; J gene: TRBJ2-3; V gene: TRBV4-1; D gene: -; CDR3 DNA: TGCGCCAGCAGCCAAGCCCGAAGCCGGGCGCAGTATTTT; CDR3 protein: CASSQARSRAQYF
clone size: -; J gene: TRBJ2-7; V gene: TRBV27; D gene: TRBD2; CDR3 DNA: TGTGCCAGCAGTTTTCTAGCGGGTCCCTCCTACGAGCAGTACTTC; CDR3 protein: CASSFLAGPSYEQYF
clone size: -; J gene: TRBJ2-3; V gene: TRBV14; D gene: -; CDR3 DNA: TGTGCCAGCAGCCAATGGCAGGGAGTAGATACGCAGTATTTT; CDR3 protein: CASSQWQGVDTQYF
clone size: -; J gene: TRBJ2-1; V gene: TRBV2; D gene: -; CDR3 DNA: TGTGCCAGCAAAGGGGCCTACAATGAGCAGTTCTTC; CDR3 protein: CASKGAYNEQFF
clone size: -; J gene: TRBJ2-4; V gene: TRBV7-9; D gene: -; CDR3 DNA: TGTGTTTTCCACACCTTGACAGCGTCCGGGGGAGACATTCAGTACTTC; CDR3 protein: CVFHTLTASGGDIQYF
clone size: -; J gene: TRBJ2-5; V gene: TRBV27; D gene: TRBD1; CDR3 DNA: TGTGCCAGCAGTTCCGGGCAAATCCCAGGGGGCGCGGAGACCCAGTACTTC; CDR3 protein: CASSSGQIPGGAETQYF
clone size: -; J gene: TRBJ2-3; V gene: TRBV2; D gene: -; CDR3 DNA: TGTGCCAGCAGTCCGCCAGGGGCAGATACGCAGTATTTT; CDR3 protein: CASSPPGADTQYF
clone size: -; J gene: TRBJ2-1; V gene: TRBV7-6; D gene: -; CDR3 DNA: TGTGCCAGCAGCTTAGGGGTCGGGATGTACAATGAGCAGTTCTTC; CDR3 protein: CASSLGVGMYNEQFF
clone size: -; J gene: TRBJ1-1; V gene: TRBV7-7; D gene: TRBD1; CDR3 DNA: TGTGCTAGCAGCTCCGGGACAGGGGGGGCCAGGAACACTGAAGCTTTCTTT; CDR3 protein: CASSSGTGGARNTEAFF
clone size: -; J gene: TRBJ2-1; V gene: TRBV27; D gene: TRBD2; CDR3 DNA: TGTGCCAGCAGTCTCGGGACTAGCGGGAGTAATGAGCAGTTCTTC; CDR3 protein: CASSLGTSGSNEQFF
clone size: -; J gene: TRBJ2-7; V gene: TRBV27; D gene: -; CDR3 DNA: TGTGCCAGCAGGAGAGGTTACGAGCAGTACTTC; CDR3 protein: CASRRGYEQYF
clone size: -; J gene: TRBJ1-1; V gene: TRBV7-9; D gene: TRBD1; CDR3 DNA: TGTGCCAGCAGCCGGGGACAGACAATGAACACTGAAGCTTTCTTT; CDR3 protein: CASSRGQTMNTEAFF
clone size: -; J gene: TRBJ2-7; V gene: TRBV15; D gene: TRBD1; CDR3 DNA: TGTGCCACCAGCACTAGGGACAGGCTTTGGGAGCAGTACTTC; CDR3 protein: CATSTRDRLWEQYF
clone size: -; J gene: TRBJ2-1; V gene: TRBV28; D gene: TRBD1; CDR3 DNA: TGTGCCAGCAGTTTACTGACAGGGAGTGGTGAGCAGTTCTTC; CDR3 protein: CASSLLTGSGEQFF
clone size: -; J gene: TRBJ2-1; V gene: TRBV2; D gene: -; CDR3 DNA: TGTGCCAGCAGGGGGATAACACCCCCGCAGTTCTTC; CDR3 protein: CASRGITPPQFF
clone size: -; J gene: TRBJ2-3; V gene: TRBV7-9; D gene: TRBD2; CDR3 DNA: TGTGCCAGCAGCCGTAGCGGGCAAGATACGCAGTATTTT; CDR3 protein: CASSRSGQDTQYF
clone size: -; J gene: TRBJ2-2; V gene: TRBV6-4; D gene: -; CDR3 DNA: TGTGCCAGCAGTGCGACTACGAACACCGGGGAGCTGTTTTTT; CDR3 protein: CASSATTNTGELFF
clone size: once; J gene: TRBJ1-1; V gene: TRBV9; D gene: -; CDR3 DNA: TGTGCCAGCAGCGTATTCGCAGGACCAATGAACACTGAAGCTTTCTTT; CDR3 protein: CASSVFAGPMNTEAFF
clone size: -; J gene: TRBJ1-2; V gene: TRBV5-4; D gene: -; CDR3 DNA: TGTGCCAGCAGCTTAACAGGATCGGCAAATGGCTACACCTTC; CDR3 protein: CASSLTGSANGYTF
clone size: -; J gene: TRBJ1-2; V gene: TRBV7-9; D gene: TRBD1; CDR3 DNA: TGTGCCAGCAGCTTAGAGGACAGGGAACTATGGTATGGCTACACCTTC; CDR3 protein: CASSLEDRELWYGYTF
clone size: -; J gene: TRBJ2-1; V gene: TRBV27; D gene: -; CDR3 DNA: TGTGCCAGCAGTCAACGTACCAGCTCCTACAATGAGCAGTTCTTC; CDR3 protein: CASSQRTSSYNEQFF
clone size: -; J gene: TRBJ2-7; V gene: TRBV5-4; D gene: -; CDR3 DNA: TGTGCCAGCAGCTTGGGGGGGTATGGCGTGCCTACGGAGCAGTACTTC; CDR3 protein: CASSLGGYGVPTEQYF
clone size: -; J gene: TRBJ2-7; V gene: TRBV4-3; D gene: -; CDR3 DNA: TGCGCCAGCAGCCAAGAGCGGTGGTGGGAGCAGTACTTC; CDR3 protein: CASSQERWWEQYF
clone size: -; J gene: TRBJ2-1; V gene: TRBV29-1; D gene: TRBD2; CDR3 DNA: TGCAGCGTCAACGGACTAGCGGGAGGTCAGTTCTTC; CDR3 protein: CSVNGLAGGQFF
clone size: -; J gene: TRBJ2-1; V gene: TRBV27; D gene: TRBD2; CDR3 DNA: TGTGCCAGCAGTGACCGGACTAGCGGGAGGTGGGATGAGCAGTTCTTC; CDR3 protein: CASSDRTSGRWDEQFF
clone size: -; J gene: TRBJ2-3; V gene: TRBV6-6; D gene: TRBD2; CDR3 DNA: TGTGCCAGCAGTTTACTAGCGGTGAGCACAGATACGCAGTATTTT; CDR3 protein: CASSLLAVSTDTQYF
clone size: -; J gene: TRBJ2-1; V gene: TRBV7-9; D gene: TRBD2; CDR3 DNA: TGTGCCAGCAGCTTTAGAGCGGGAGCGGCTTACAATGAGCAGTTCTTC; CDR3 protein: CASSFRAGAAYNEQFF
clone size: -; J gene: TRBJ2-3; V gene: TRBV19; D gene: TRBD1; CDR3 DNA: TGTGCCAGTAGTAAGCCCCTGGGACAGGGCACAGATACGCAGTATTTT; CDR3 protein: CASSKPLGQGTDTQYF
clone size: once; J gene: TRBJ2-5; V gene: TRBV5-1; D gene: TRBD1; CDR3 DNA: TGCGCCAGCAGCTTGGTGGGACAGGACCAAGAGACCCAGTACTTC; CDR3 protein: CASSLVGQDQETQYF
clone size: -; J gene: TRBJ1-1; V gene: TRBV7-9; D gene: TRBD1; CDR3 DNA: TGTGCCAGCAGCGCTGGGACAGCCCTACTGAACACTGAAGCTTTCTTT; CDR3 protein: CASSAGTALLNTEAFF
clone size: -; J gene: TRBJ2-7; V gene: TRBV4-1; D gene: -; CDR3 DNA: TGCGCCAGCAGCCAGGACCCGATCTACGAGCAGTACTTC; CDR3 protein: CASSQDPIYEQYF
clone size: -; J gene: TRBJ2-3; V gene: TRBV5-6; D gene: -; CDR3 DNA: TGTGCCAGCAGCTTGGGTTCAGATACGCAGTATTTT; CDR3 protein: CASSLGSDTQYF
clone size: -; J gene: TRBJ2-5; V gene: TRBV5-6; D gene: TRBD1; CDR3 DNA: TGTGCCAGCAGCTTGAGGACAGGAGTTGCGGAGACCCAGTACTTC; CDR3 protein: CASSLRTGVAETQYF
clone size: -; J gene: TRBJ2-7; V gene: TRBV13; D gene: TRBD1; CDR3 DNA: TGTGCCAGCAGCCGGACTCATACAGGGGCCCAGTACGAGCAGTACTTC; CDR3 protein: CASSRTHTGAQYEQYF
clone size: -; J gene: TRBJ2-7; V gene: TRBV7-9; D gene: TRBD2; CDR3 DNA: TGTGCCAGCAGCTTAGCTAGCGGGAGACGCTACGAGCAGTACTTC; CDR3 protein: CASSLASGRRYEQYF
clone size: -; J gene: TRBJ2-5; V gene: TRBV12-5; D gene: TRBD2; CDR3 DNA: TGTGCTAGTGGTTTGGTACTGGCTAGCGGGTTGCAAGAGACCCAGTACTTC; CDR3 protein: CASGLVLASGLQETQYF